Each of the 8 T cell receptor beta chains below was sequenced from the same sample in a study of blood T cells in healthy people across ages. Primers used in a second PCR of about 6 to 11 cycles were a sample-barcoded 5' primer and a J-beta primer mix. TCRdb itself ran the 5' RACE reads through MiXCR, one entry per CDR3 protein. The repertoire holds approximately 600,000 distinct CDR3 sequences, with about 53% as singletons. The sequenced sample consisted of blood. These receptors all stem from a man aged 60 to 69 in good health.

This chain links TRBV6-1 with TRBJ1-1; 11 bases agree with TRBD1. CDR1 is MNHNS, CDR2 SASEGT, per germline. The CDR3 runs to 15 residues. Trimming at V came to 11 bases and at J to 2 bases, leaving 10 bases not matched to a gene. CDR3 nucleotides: TGTGCCGGCACCTGGGACAGGGGGAAAAACACTGAAGCTTTCTTT. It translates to CAGTWDRGKNTEAFF.

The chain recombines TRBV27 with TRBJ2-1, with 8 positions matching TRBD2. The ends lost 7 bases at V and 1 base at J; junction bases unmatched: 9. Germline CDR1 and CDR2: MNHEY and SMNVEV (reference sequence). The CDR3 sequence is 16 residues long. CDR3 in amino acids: CASTGGSGVSYNEQFF. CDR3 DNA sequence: TGTGCCAGCACCGGGGGTAGCGGGGTTTCCTACAATGAGCAGTTCTTC.

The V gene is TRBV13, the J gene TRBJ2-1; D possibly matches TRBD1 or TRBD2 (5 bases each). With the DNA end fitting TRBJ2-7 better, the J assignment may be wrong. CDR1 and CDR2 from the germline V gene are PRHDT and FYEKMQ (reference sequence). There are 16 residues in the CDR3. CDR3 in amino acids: CASSPRGRGSYNEQYF. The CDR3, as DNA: TGTGCCAGCAGCCCTCGGGGACGGGGCTCCTACAATGAGCAGTACTTC.

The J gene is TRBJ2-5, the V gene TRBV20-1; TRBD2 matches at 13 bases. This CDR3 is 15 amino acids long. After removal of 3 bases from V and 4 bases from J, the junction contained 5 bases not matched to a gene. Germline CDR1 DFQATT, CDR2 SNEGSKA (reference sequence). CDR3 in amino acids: CSASDTSGGVETQYF. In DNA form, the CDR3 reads TGCAGTGCTAGCGATACTAGCGGGGGGGTAGAGACCCAGTACTTC.

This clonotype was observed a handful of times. The CDR3: CASSPMPGTGAEQYF. CDR3 sequence (DNA): TGCGCCAGCAGCCCAATGCCCGGGACAGGGGCTGAGCAGTACTTC. The chain has TRBV5-1 and TRBJ2-7, with 10 bases matching TRBD1. Germline V lookup: CDR1 SGHRS, CDR2 YFSETQ. The CDR3 runs 15 residues. The ends lost 4 bases at V and 7 bases at J; junction bases unmatched: 11.

In DNA, the CDR3 is TGTGCCAGCAGAAAAGAATGGGGGAATCAGCCCCAGCATTTT. Amino acid sequence: CASRKEWGNQPQHF. The gene calls are TRBV28 and TRBJ1-5, with D possibly being TRBD1 (5 bases). Germline assignment: CDR1 MDHEN and CDR2 SYDVKM. The CDR3 covers 14 residues. Between the trimmed V and J ends, which lost 6 bases and 4 bases, there was a span of 13 bases.

CDR3 residues: CASRPIGGRDNEQFF. Written as DNA, the CDR3 is TGTGCCAGCAGACCAATCGGGGGGCGCGACAATGAGCAGTTCTTC. The rearrangement uses TRBV7-9 and TRBJ2-1, with D perhaps TRBD2 (7 bases). Germline CDR1 SEHNR, CDR2 FQNEAQ (reference sequence). Deletions cut 6 bases from V and 5 bases from J, with 17 bases between. The CDR3 spans 15 residues.

The CDR3 DNA reads as TGCAGCATAGGGGGGATTCCCACTGAAGCTTTCTTT. Its translation: CSIGGIPTEAFF. The rearrangement uses TRBV29-1 and TRBJ1-1, with D possibly being TRBD1 (6 bases). CDR1 is SQVTM, CDR2 ANQGSEA, per germline. V was shortened by 8 bases and J by 4 bases, with 14 bases between the two germline ends. The CDR3 covers 12 residues.